This T cell receptor (beta chain) appears in the sequencing data of a study of blood T cell repertoires in COVID-19. In the source study's methods: Using reference gene primer amplification, nucleated cell counts were estimated. TCRdb's table, derived via immunoSEQ multiplex PCR, lists solely in-frame clones and lacks some. The DNA was the basis for D and trimming; V, J and clone size are from that table. The sample yields about 310,000 clones, 85% seen once. Trimming removed 2 bases at V and 8 bases at J, with 12 bases between. CDR1 and CDR2 from the germline V gene are LGHDT and YNNKEL (reference sequence). The CDR3 loop spans 13 amino acids. Clinical histories supplied by participants themselves formed the basis of cohort assignment.

This clonotype originated in a woman aged 25 to 39 who had been exposed to COVID-19. The chain is built from TRBV3-1 (or the pseudogene TRBV3-2) and TRBJ1-2; D not resolved. Input material: PBMCs or T cells enriched from blood (not recorded which). The CDR3 protein is CASSQLRIEGYTF. The CDR3 DNA follows: TGTGCCAGCAGCCAACTCAGGATAGAAGGCTACACCTTC.